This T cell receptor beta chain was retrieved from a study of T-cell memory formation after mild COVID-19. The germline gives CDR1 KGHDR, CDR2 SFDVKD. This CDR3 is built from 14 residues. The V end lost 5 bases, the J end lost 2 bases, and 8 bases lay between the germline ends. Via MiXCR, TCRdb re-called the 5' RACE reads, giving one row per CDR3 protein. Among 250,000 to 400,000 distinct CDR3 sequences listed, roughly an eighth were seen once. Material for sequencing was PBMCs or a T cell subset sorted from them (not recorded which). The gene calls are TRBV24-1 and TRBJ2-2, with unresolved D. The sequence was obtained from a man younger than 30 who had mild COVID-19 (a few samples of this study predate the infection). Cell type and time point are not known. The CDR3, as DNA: TGTGCCACCAGTGCCAGCGTAAACACCGGGGAGCTGTTTTTT. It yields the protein CATSASVNTGELFF.